This is a list of T cell receptor beta chains from one sample in a study of blood T cell repertoires in COVID-19. Measured with immunoSEQ multiplex PCR; TCRdb has only the in-frame clones, and not every one. The profile shows under 300,000 clones, approximately 87% of them singletons. The sequencing sample was made of peripheral blood. Receptor source: a man aged 60-69 years with acute or convalescent COVID-19. Both conserved end residues are part of each CDR3. Each record gives: J gene, V gene, D gene, clone size, CDR3 protein, CDR3 DNA. D genes are given only for firm matches. Clone sizes are given selectively: once, few, many, or a class where the clone is expanded.

j_gene: TRBJ2-1; v_gene: TRBV19; d_gene: TRBD2; abundance: NA; CDR3aa: CASSRTSGSRNEQFF; CDR3nt: TGTGCCAGTAGTCGGACTAGCGGGAGCCGCAATGAGCAGTTCTTC
j_gene: TRBJ1-5; v_gene: TRBV19; d_gene: NA; abundance: NA; CDR3aa: CASSIRGEGSNQPQHF; CDR3nt: TGTGCCAGTAGTATTCGTGGGGAGGGAAGCAATCAGCCCCAGCATTTT
j_gene: TRBJ1-1; v_gene: TRBV30; d_gene: NA; abundance: NA; CDR3aa: CAWSDGRMNTEAFF; CDR3nt: TGTGCCTGGAGTGACGGGAGGATGAACACTGAAGCTTTCTTT
j_gene: TRBJ1-4; v_gene: TRBV4-1; d_gene: NA; abundance: NA; CDR3aa: CASSQRGDGQEKLFF; CDR3nt: TGCGCCAGCAGCCAACGGGGGGATGGACAGGAAAAACTGTTTTTT
j_gene: TRBJ2-1; v_gene: TRBV30; d_gene: NA; abundance: NA; CDR3aa: CAWTRLGLATYNEQFF; CDR3nt: TGTGCCTGGACCCGGTTGGGGCTAGCGACCTACAATGAGCAGTTCTTC
j_gene: TRBJ2-7; v_gene: TRBV5-4; d_gene: TRBD2; abundance: few; CDR3aa: CASSLAAAGGYEQYF; CDR3nt: TGTGCCAGCAGCTTGGCCGCAGCGGGAGGCTACGAGCAGTACTTC
j_gene: TRBJ2-2; v_gene: TRBV9; d_gene: TRBD1; abundance: NA; CDR3aa: CASSLRRDRGGGELFF; CDR3nt: TGTGCCAGCAGCCTCCGCCGGGACAGGGGGGGCGGGGAGCTGTTTTTT
j_gene: TRBJ2-7; v_gene: TRBV5-4; d_gene: NA; abundance: NA; CDR3aa: CASSPSPGPSSSYEQYF; CDR3nt: TGTGCCAGCAGCCCCAGCCCAGGTCCGTCGAGCTCCTACGAGCAGTACTTC
j_gene: TRBJ1-5; v_gene: TRBV28; d_gene: NA; abundance: NA; CDR3aa: CASRSYSNQPQHF; CDR3nt: TGTGCCAGCAGAAGCTATAGCAATCAGCCCCAGCATTTT
j_gene: TRBJ2-5; v_gene: TRBV11-3; d_gene: NA; abundance: NA; CDR3aa: CASSPRLVQETQYF; CDR3nt: TGTGCCAGCAGCCCCCGACTAGTCCAAGAGACCCAGTACTTC
j_gene: TRBJ1-5; v_gene: TRBV19; d_gene: TRBD1; abundance: NA; CDR3aa: CASSGQGRSNQPQHF; CDR3nt: TGTGCCAGTAGTGGACAGGGACGGAGCAATCAGCCCCAGCATTTT